This section outlines one T cell receptor (beta chain) sequence together with its context. Antigen: not known. What was amplified from RNA transcripts were TCR beta CDR3 regions. HTBI primers were the set used in a first-round RT-PCR of the TCR CDR3. In TCRdb, the multiplex PCR reads were re-called with MiXCR into one record per CDR3 protein. The repertoire consists of roughly 110,000 distinct CDR3 sequences, with 16% occurring once and the leading ten covering less than 50%. This sample is part of a study of T cells in Graves' hyperthyroidism and ophthalmopathy. The study, taken as a whole, reports: The model anticipated ophthalmopathy a median about six months pre-onset.

The CDR3 is 13 amino acids. The germline V gene encodes CDR1 SGHTA and CDR2 FQGTGA. V lost 2 bases and J 2 bases, leaving 6 bases between the germline ends. Patients were excluded because of uncontrolled infection, other autoimmune disease, pregnancy or lactation. Sequenced sample: blood. The clonotype originates from a woman aged 45-65 years with Graves' hyperthyroidism. The chain joins TRBV7-3 to TRBJ1-1; D remains unclear. CDR3 residues: CASSLHKNTEAFF. CDR3 sequence (DNA): TGTGCCAGCAGCTTACACAAAAACACTGAAGCTTTCTTT.